This T cell receptor (beta chain) originates from a study of shared clonotypes between healthy human individuals. As to this clone: The antigen remains unidentified.

Authors' methods: For the immunoSEQ data, sequences were junction-only without quality scores, so filtering differed. Using immunoSEQ multiplex PCR, the repertoire was profiled, and TCRdb retains in-frame clones only, with some absent. The V and J calls and the clone size are those of that table, but D and trimming were determined from the DNA. The sample includes about 1 million clones, approximately 72% seen only once; the top ten take 1.4%. Germline assignment: CDR1 SGHRS and CDR2 YFSETQ. The CDR3 has 16 amino acids. V lost 0 bases to trimming and J lost 0 bases, with 11 bases between them. Points from the study as a whole: Compared with memory subsets, naive subsets generally had larger estimated richness. All-four-donor shared clonotypes had higher generation probabilities than non-shared clonotypes did.

This sequence was found in a man between 18 and 35 years old in good health. The chain combines TRBV5-1 with TRBJ2-3, with D hard to call. Sequencing used memory CD4+ T cells sorted from blood. The subset is: CD45RA-negative fraction. The DNA for the CDR3 is TGCGCCAGCAGCTTGGCCCCGGCGGCTAGCACAGATACGCAGTATTTT. Protein product: CASSLAPAASTDTQYF. Based on the CDR3 plus reference TRBV5-1 and TRBJ2-3, the full variable domain is KAGVTQTPRYLIKTRGQQVTLSCSPISGHRSVSWYQQTPGQGLQFLFEYFSETQRNKGNFPGRFSGRQFSNSRSEMNVSTLELGDSALYLCASSLAPAASTDTQYFGPGTRLTVL.